This T cell receptor (beta chain) originates from a study of T-cell reconstitution after alpha-beta-depleted transplantation in children. The TCRbeta library was prepared with unique molecular identifiers. TCRdb fed the PCR reads into MiXCR, producing one record per CDR3 protein. The sample shows over 550,000 distinct CDR3 sequences, roughly a tenth of them seen only once. The CDR3 is made up of 17 amino acids. Germline-derived CDR1 and CDR2 are DFQATT and SNEGSKA (reference sequence). Trimming cost V 5 bases and J 0 bases; bases outside gene matches: 5. The chain joins TRBV20-1 to TRBJ2-1; 15 bases match TRBD2. Source: PBMCs from the stem cell graft donor, taken from the stem cell graft. The TCR comes from a human donor who donated a stem cell graft to a child with acute myeloid leukemia. CDR3 loop: CSAPGTSGRISYNEQFF. The DNA of the CDR3 is TGCAGTGCTCCCGGGACTAGCGGGAGGATCTCCTACAATGAGCAGTTCTTC.